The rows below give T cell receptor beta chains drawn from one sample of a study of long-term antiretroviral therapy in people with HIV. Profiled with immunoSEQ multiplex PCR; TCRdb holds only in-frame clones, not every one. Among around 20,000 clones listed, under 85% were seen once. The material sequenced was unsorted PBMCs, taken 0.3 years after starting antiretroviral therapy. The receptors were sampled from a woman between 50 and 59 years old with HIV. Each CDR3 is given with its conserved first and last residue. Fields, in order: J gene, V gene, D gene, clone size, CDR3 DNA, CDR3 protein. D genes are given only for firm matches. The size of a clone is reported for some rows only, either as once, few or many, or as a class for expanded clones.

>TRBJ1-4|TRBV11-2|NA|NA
TGTGCCAGCAGCTTATGGGGGCAGGGTGGTGATGTTCGTGAAAAACTGTTTTTT
CASSLWGQGGDVREKLFF
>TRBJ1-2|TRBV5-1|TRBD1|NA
TGCGCCAGCAGCGGAGGACAGGGTTATGGCTACACCTTC
CASSGGQGYGYTF
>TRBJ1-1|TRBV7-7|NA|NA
TGTGCCAGCAGCTTAGTTGATGACACTGAAGCTTTCTTT
CASSLVDDTEAFF
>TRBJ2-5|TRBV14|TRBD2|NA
TGTGCCAGCAGCTCCCCCTACGGACTAGCGGCGCAAGAGACCCAGTACTTC
CASSSPYGLAAQETQYF
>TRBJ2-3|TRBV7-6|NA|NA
TGTGCCAGCAGCTCCCAACTAGAGACTGCCCTCACAGATACGCAGTATTTT
CASSSQLETALTDTQYF
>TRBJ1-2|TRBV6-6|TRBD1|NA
TGTGCCAGCGAACCGACAGGGAGGTCGGGCTACACCTTC
CASEPTGRSGYTF
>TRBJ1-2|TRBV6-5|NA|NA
TGTGCCAGCATATCCCAGGGGCTTCAAAATGGCTACACCTTC
CASISQGLQNGYTF
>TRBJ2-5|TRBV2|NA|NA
TGTGCCAGCAGAGGGGGTTGGGGGTACCAAGAGACCCAGTACTTC
CASRGGWGYQETQYF
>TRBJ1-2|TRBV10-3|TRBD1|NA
TGTGCCATCAGGAAGGACAGGGGGAACTATGGCTACACCTTC
CAIRKDRGNYGYTF
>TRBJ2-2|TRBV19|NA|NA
TGTGCCAGTCGGACACTGAGGGACACCGGGGAGCTGTTTTTT
CASRTLRDTGELFF
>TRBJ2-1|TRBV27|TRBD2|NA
TGTGCCAGCAGTTTATCGCTAGCGGGGGGCGCATACAATGAGCAGTTCTTC
CASSLSLAGGAYNEQFF
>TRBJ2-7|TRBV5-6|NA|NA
TGTGCCAGCAGCCTCGGGCTCTACGAGCAGTACTTC
CASSLGLYEQYF
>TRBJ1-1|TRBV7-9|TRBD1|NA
TGTGCCAGCAGCCCCGGACAGGCGAACACTGAAGCTTTCTTT
CASSPGQANTEAFF
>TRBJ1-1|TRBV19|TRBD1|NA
TGTGCCAGTAGTGACTGGGGACAGGTGAACACTGAAGCTTTCTTT
CASSDWGQVNTEAFF
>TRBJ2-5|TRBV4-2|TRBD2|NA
TGTGCCAGCAGCCAAGTGGTCGCTGCTAGCGGGGGGTCCCGGCAAGAGACCCAGTACTTC
CASSQVVAASGGSRQETQYF
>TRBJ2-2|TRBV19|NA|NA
TGTGCCAGTAGTACCCGGACTGGGGGGGCCACCGGGGAGCTGTTTTTT
CASSTRTGGATGELFF
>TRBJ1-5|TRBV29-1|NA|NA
TGCAGCGTTCTGCAGGGTATCAATCAGCCCCAGCATTTT
CSVLQGINQPQHF
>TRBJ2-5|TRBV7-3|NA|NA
TGTGCCAGCAGCTTGCAGGGGACGGAGACCCAGTACTTC
CASSLQGTETQYF
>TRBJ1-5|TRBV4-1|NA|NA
TGCGCCAGCAGCCAAGCCGGCGGTCGGATTCAGCCCCAGCATTTT
CASSQAGGRIQPQHF
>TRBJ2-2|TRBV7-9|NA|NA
TGTGCCAGCAGCCCGTGGGTGGGGAGGTCTACCGGGGAGCTGTTTTTT
CASSPWVGRSTGELFF
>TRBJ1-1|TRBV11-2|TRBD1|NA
TGTGCCAGCAGCTTAGGGGACAGATCCACTGAAGCTTTCTTT
CASSLGDRSTEAFF
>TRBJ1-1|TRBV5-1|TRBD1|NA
TGCGCCAGCAGGCTACAGGGGACGAACACTGAAGCTTTCTTT
CASRLQGTNTEAFF
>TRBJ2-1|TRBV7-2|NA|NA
TGTGCCAGCAGCCTCCTCAATGAGCAGTTCTTC
CASSLLNEQFF
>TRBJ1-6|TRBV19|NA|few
TGTGCCAGTAGTGCCGACAGGCGGGGGGGTAATTCACCCCTCCACTTT
CASSADRRGGNSPLHF
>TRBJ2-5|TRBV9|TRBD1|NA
TGTGCCAGCAGCGCCGGGACAGGGGCCCAAGAGACCCAGTACTTC
CASSAGTGAQETQYF
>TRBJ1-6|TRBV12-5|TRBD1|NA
TGTGCTAGTGGTTTTGGGCCCGGACAGGGGGCGACCTATAATTCACCCCTCCACTTT
CASGFGPGQGATYNSPLHF
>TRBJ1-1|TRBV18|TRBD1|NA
TGTGCCAGCTCACCACAGACAGGGGGCGCCCAGGGTGAAGCTTTCTTT
CASSPQTGGAQGEAFF
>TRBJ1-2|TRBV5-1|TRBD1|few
TGCGCCAGCAGGGGTGGGACAGGGACCATTGTATACACCTTC
CASRGGTGTIVYTF
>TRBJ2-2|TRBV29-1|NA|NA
TGCAGCGCCTATAAAAACACCGGGGAGCTGTTTTTT
CSAYKNTGELFF
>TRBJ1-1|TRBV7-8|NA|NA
TGTGCCAGCAGCATCGGGTGGACTGAAGCTTTCTTT
CASSIGWTEAFF
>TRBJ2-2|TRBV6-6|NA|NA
TGTGCCAGCAGCCCCTCCGGCAGGACCGGGGAGCTGTTTTTT
CASSPSGRTGELFF
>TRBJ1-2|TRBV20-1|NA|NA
TGCAGTGCTCCTGAGGAGGATGGCTACACCTTC
CSAPEEDGYTF
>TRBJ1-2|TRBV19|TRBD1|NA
TGTGCCAGTAGTTACTCTACGACAGGGGACTATGGCTACACCTTC
CASSYSTTGDYGYTF
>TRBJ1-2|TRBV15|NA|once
TGTGCCACGACCCACAGGGATGGCTACACCTTC
CATTHRDGYTF
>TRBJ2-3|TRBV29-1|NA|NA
TGCAGCGTGTCCACAGGGAGGAAGACAGATACGCAGTATTTT
CSVSTGRKTDTQYF
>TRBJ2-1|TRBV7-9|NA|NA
TGTGCCAGCAGCTTAGCAGCTTACAATGAGCAGTTCTTC
CASSLAAYNEQFF
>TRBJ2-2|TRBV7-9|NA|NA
TGTGCCAGCAGCTTAGTTCGTGTGAACGGGGAGCTGTTTTTT
CASSLVRVNGELFF
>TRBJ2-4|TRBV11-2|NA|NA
TGTGCCAGCAGCCGAGCCCGGTTGGACATTCAGTACTTC
CASSRARLDIQYF
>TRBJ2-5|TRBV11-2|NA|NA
TGTGCCAGCAGACTCGGTGGGCTTTCGCAAGAGACCCAGTACTTC
CASRLGGLSQETQYF
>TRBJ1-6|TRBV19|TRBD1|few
TGTGCCAGTAGGATAGACAGGGGAGGGTCACCCCTCCACTTT
CASRIDRGGSPLHF
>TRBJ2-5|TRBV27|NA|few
TGTGCCAGCAGTCCCGGACAGCTTCGGGAGACCCAGTACTTC
CASSPGQLRETQYF
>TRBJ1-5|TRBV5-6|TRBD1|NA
TGTGCCAGCAGCAAGATGCCGGGACAGCTGGGGGATCAGCCCCAGCATTTT
CASSKMPGQLGDQPQHF
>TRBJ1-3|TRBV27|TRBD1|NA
TGTGCCAGCAAACTGACAGGGGCCAACACCATATATTTT
CASKLTGANTIYF
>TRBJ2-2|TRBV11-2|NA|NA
TGTGCCAGCAGCTTAGCCAGGGCGAACACCGGGGAGCTGTTTTTT
CASSLARANTGELFF
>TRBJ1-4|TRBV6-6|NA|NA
TGTGCCAGCAGCGACCGGACGAAGCCCAATGAAAAACTGTTTTTT
CASSDRTKPNEKLFF
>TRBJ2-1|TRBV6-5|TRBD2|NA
TGTGCCAGCAGTTACGGGGCAGCGGGGGTCTACAATGAGCAGTTCTTC
CASSYGAAGVYNEQFF
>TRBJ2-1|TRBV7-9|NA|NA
TGTGCCAGCAGCGCAACGCAGGTCGACGGGTACAATGAGCAGTTCTTC
CASSATQVDGYNEQFF
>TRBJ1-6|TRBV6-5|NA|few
TGTGCCACCGCTCTAGGGGCGAATAATTCACCCCTCCACTTT
CATALGANNSPLHF
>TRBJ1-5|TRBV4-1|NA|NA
TGCGCCAGCAGCCAAGGGCGGGGGGCAGGGAATCAGCCCCAGCATTTT
CASSQGRGAGNQPQHF
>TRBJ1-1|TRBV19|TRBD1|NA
TGTGCCAGTAGTATAGACGGGACAGGGAACACTGAAGCTTTCTTT
CASSIDGTGNTEAFF
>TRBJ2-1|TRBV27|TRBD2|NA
TGTGCCAGCAGTTTATCGCCCCGTACTAGCGGGGGGATAAACAATGAGCAGTTCTTC
CASSLSPRTSGGINNEQFF
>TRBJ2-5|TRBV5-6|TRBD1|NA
TGTGCCAGCAGCGCATCAGGGGGCCGGGGGACCCAGTACTTC
CASSASGGRGTQYF
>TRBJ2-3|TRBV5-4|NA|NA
TGTGCCAGCAGCTTGGGCGGTTCTCACACAGATACGCAGTATTTT
CASSLGGSHTDTQYF
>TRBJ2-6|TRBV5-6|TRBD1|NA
TGTGCCAGCAGCCTACAGGGGTCTGGGGCCAACGTCCTGACTTTC
CASSLQGSGANVLTF
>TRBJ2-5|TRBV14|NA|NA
TGTGCCAGCAGCCAGACGACCAACCAGCTTGGACTGGGACAAGAGACCCAGTACTTC
CASSQTTNQLGLGQETQYF
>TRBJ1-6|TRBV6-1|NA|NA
TGTGCCAGCAGTGAAGCTGCTAATTCACCCCTCCACTTT
CASSEAANSPLHF
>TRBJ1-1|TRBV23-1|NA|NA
TGCGCCAGCAGTCGCCCGGCCACTGAAGCTTTCTTT
CASSRPATEAFF
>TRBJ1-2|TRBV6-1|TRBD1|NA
TGTGCCAGCAATACCGGGACAGCTGATAACTATGGCTACACCTTC
CASNTGTADNYGYTF